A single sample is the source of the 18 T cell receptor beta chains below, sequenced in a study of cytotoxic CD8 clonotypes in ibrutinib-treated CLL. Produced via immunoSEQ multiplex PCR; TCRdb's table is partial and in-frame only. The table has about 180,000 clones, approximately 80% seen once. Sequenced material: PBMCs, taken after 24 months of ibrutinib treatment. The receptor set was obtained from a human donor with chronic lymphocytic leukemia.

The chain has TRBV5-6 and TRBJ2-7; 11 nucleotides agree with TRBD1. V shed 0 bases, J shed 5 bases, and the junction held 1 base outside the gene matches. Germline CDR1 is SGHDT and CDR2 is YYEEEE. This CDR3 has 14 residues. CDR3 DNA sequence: TGTGCCAGCAGCTTGGGGACAGGGGGCCACGAGCAGTACTTC. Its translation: CASSLGTGGHEQYF.

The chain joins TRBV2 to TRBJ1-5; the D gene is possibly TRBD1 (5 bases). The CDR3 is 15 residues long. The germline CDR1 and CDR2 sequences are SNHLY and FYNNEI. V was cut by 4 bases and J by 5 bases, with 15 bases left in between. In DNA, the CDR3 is TGTGCCAGCAGTGTGACAGAAGCTCCCTATCAGCCCCAGCATTTT. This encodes CASSVTEAPYQPQHF.

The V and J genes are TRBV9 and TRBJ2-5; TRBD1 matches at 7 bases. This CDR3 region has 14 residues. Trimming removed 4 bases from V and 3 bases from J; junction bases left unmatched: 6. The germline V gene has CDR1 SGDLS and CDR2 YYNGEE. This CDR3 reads CASSPTGIKETQYF. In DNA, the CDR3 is TGTGCCAGCAGCCCGACAGGGATCAAAGAGACCCAGTACTTC.

CDR3 DNA sequence: TGTGCCAGCAGTGAAGGTCTAGCGGGGGCCGGATGGGAGACCCAGTACTTC. It yields the protein CASSEGLAGAGWETQYF. This chain links TRBV2 with TRBJ2-5; 10 bases align to TRBD2. This CDR3 contains 17 residues. Trimming took 1 base from V and 5 from J; bases not matched to a gene: 10. Germline loops: CDR1 SNHLY, CDR2 FYNNEI.

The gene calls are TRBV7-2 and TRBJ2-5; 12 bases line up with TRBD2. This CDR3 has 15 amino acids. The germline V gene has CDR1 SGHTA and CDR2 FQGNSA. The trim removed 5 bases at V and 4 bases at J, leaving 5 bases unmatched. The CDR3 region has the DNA TGTGCCAGCAGCCCACGGACTAGCGGGGTAGAGACCCAGTACTTC. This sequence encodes CASSPRTSGVETQYF.

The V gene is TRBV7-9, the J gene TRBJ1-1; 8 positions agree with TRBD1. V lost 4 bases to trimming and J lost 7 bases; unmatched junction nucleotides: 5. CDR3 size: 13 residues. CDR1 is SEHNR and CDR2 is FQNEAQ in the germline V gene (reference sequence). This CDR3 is CASSSRGQDEAFF. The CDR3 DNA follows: TGTGCCAGCAGCTCCAGGGGGCAGGATGAAGCTTTCTTT. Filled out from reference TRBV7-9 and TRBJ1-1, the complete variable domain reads DTGVSQNPRHKITKRGQNVTFRCDPISEHNRLYWYRQTLGQGPEFLTYFQNEAQLEKSRLLSDRFSAERPKGSFSTLEIQRTEQGDSAMYLCASSSRGQDEAFFGQGTRLTVV.

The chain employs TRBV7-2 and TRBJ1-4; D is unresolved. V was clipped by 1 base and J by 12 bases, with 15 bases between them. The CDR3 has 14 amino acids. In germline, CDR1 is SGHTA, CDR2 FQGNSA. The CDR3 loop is CASSLVPQVGELFF. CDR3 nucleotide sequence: TGTGCCAGCAGCTTAGTTCCCCAGGTGGGAGAACTGTTTTTT.

The CDR3 sequence: CASSSQASNQPQHF. In DNA, the CDR3 is TGTGCCAGCTCGAGCCAAGCTAGCAATCAGCCCCAGCATTTT. The rearrangement joins TRBV18 to TRBJ1-5; D is ambiguous. CDR3 length: 14 residues. Germline values: CDR1 KGHSH, CDR2 LQKENI. V lost 6 bases, J lost 0 bases, and 9 bases lay in between.

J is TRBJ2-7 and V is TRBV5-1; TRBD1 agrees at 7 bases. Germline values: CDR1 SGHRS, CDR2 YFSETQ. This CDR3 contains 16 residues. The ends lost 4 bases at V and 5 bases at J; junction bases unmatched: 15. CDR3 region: CASSPNFGQAGDEQYF. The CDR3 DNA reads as TGCGCCAGCAGCCCTAACTTCGGACAGGCAGGCGACGAGCAGTACTTC.

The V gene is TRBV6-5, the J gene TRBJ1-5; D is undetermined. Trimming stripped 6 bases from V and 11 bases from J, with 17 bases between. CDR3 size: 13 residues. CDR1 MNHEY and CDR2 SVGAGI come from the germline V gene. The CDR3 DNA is TGTGCCAGCAGAGAGACCCGGGGTGGGGCCCAGCATTTT. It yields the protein CASRETRGGAQHF.

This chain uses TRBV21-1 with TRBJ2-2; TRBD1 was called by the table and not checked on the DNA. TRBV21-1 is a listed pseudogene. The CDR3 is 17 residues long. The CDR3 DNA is TGTGCCAGCAGCAAAACTGGAGGGACAGCGAACACCGGGGAGCTGTTTTTT. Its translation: CASSKTGGTANTGELFF.

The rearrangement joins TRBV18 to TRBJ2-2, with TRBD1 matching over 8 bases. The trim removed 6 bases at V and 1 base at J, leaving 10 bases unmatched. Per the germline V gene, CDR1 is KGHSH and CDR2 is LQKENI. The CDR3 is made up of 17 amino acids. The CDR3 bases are TGTGCCAGCTCTCAACCGGGACAGGCTGGGAACACCGGGGAGCTGTTTTTT. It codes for CASSQPGQAGNTGELFF.

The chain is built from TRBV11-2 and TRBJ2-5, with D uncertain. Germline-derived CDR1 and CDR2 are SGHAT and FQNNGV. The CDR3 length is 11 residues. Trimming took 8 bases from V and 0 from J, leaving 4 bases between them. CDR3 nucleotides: TGTGCCAGCGCTCACCAAGAGACCCAGTACTTC. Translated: CASAHQETQYF. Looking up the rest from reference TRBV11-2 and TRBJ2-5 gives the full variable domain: EAGVAQSPRYKIIEKRQSVAFWCNPISGHATLYWYQQILGQGPKLLIQFQNNGVVDDSQLPKDRFSAERLKGVDSTLKIQPAKLEDSAVYLCASAHQETQYFGPGTRLLVL.

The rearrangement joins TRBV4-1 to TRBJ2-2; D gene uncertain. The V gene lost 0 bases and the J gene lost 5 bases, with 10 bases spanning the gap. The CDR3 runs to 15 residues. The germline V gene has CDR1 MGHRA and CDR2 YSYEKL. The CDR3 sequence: CASSQERAETGELFF. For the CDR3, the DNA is TGCGCCAGCAGCCAAGAACGCGCAGAGACCGGGGAGCTGTTTTTT.

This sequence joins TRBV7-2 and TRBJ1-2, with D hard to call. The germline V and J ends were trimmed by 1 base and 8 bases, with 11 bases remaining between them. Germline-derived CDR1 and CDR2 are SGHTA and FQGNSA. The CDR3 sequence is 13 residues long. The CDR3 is CASSLDSSGGYTF. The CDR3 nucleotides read TGTGCCAGCAGCTTAGACAGCTCGGGGGGCTACACCTTC.

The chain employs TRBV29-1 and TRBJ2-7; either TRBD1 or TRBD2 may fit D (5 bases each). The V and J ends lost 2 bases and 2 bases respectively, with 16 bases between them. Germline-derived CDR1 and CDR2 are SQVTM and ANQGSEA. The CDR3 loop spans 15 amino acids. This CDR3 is CSVEHRDAWPYEQYF. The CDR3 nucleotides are TGCAGCGTTGAACATCGGGACGCGTGGCCCTACGAGCAGTACTTC.

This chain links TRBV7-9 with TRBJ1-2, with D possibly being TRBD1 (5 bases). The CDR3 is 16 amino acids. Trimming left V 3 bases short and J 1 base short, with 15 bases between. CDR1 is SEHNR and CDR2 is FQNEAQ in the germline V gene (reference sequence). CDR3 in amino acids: CASSFDWGFRNYGYTF. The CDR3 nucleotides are TGTGCCAGCAGCTTCGATTGGGGGTTCCGTAACTATGGCTACACCTTC.

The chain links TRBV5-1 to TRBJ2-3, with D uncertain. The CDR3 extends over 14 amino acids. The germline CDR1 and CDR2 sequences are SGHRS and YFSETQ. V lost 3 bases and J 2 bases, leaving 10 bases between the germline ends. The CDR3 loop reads CASSSLTPTDTQYF. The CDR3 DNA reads TGCGCCAGCAGCTCTCTCACCCCCACAGATACGCAGTATTTT.